The rows below give T cell receptor beta chains drawn from one sample of a study of T cell responses to AZD1222 COVID-19 vaccine. The method was immunoSEQ multiplex PCR; TCRdb's version includes in-frame clones alone and lacks a portion of them. The table records approximately 70,000 clones, 80% of them present only once. The sample here was peripheral blood, taken 28 days after the second AZD1222 dose. All receptors come from an adult who received the AZD1222 COVID-19 vaccine. The CDR3 runs from the conserved cysteine through the conserved F or W. Fields, in order: clone size, D gene, V gene, J gene, CDR3 DNA, CDR3 protein. A D gene is named only where the DNA matches it firmly. Only some rows state a clone size, as once, few, many or a class for expanded clones.

-	-	TRBV7-2	TRBJ1-3	TGTGCCAGCAGCCCCAGGTTGGGCTCTGGAAACACCATATATTTT	CASSPRLGSGNTIYF
-	-	TRBV4-1	TRBJ1-5	TGCGCCAGCAGCCAACAGGGGAAAAATCAGCCCCAGCATTTT	CASSQQGKNQPQHF
-	-	TRBV11-2	TRBJ1-1	TGTGCCAGCAGCTTAGTCAGGGGAGTAGCTTTCTTT	CASSLVRGVAFF
-	TRBD2	TRBV5-8	TRBJ2-1	TGTGCCAGCAGCTTGGTAGCGGGGGGGTCGTGGGGCAATGAGCAGTTCTTC	CASSLVAGGSWGNEQFF
once	TRBD2	TRBV9	TRBJ2-2	TGTGCCAGCAGCTCTAGCGGGGGGCCCACCGGGGAGCTGTTTTTT	CASSSSGGPTGELFF
-	TRBD2	TRBV6-5	TRBJ2-1	TGTGCCAGCAGGTTTCTAGCGGGGGCCTACAATGAGCAGTTCTTC	CASRFLAGAYNEQFF
-	-	TRBV27	TRBJ2-2	TGTGCCAGCAGTTTATCGTCGGACTCCGTTAACACCGGGGAGCTGTTTTTT	CASSLSSDSVNTGELFF
-	-	TRBV5-6	TRBJ2-1	TGTGCCAGCAGCCAGGTTAAGGCAGCCCGGCTGGAGGAGTACAATGAGCAGTTCTTC	CASSQVKAARLEEYNEQFF
-	-	TRBV12-5	TRBJ1-5	TGTGCTAGTGGTTTGTCCAGCAATCAGCCCCAGCATTTT	CASGLSSNQPQHF
-	TRBD2	TRBV5-1	TRBJ2-3	TGCGCCAGCAGTGGTGGCGGGGGTACAGATACGCAGTATTTT	CASSGGGGTDTQYF
-	-	TRBV27	TRBJ2-3	TGTGCCAGCAGTTTCGGGGTACCACCAGATACGCAGTATTTT	CASSFGVPPDTQYF
-	-	TRBV5-1	TRBJ1-2	TGCGCCAGCAGCCGGACGGCGGATGGCTACACCTTC	CASSRTADGYTF
-	-	TRBV5-5	TRBJ1-2	TGTGCCAGCAGCTTGGGGGCGGGGGGCGCCGCCAACGGCTACACCTTC	CASSLGAGGAANGYTF
few	-	TRBV9	TRBJ2-3	TGTGCCAGCAGCGTAGCTGGGTACGGCACAGATACGCAGTATTTT	CASSVAGYGTDTQYF
-	-	TRBV28	TRBJ1-5	TGTGCCAGCAGTTTAGGGGGCAGTCATCAGCCCCAGCATTTT	CASSLGGSHQPQHF
once	-	TRBV2	TRBJ1-2	TGTGCCAGCATGACAGGCTATTCGGATGGCTACACCTTC	CASMTGYSDGYTF
-	-	TRBV12-5	TRBJ1-3	TGTGCTAGTGGCCAGAAACACAACAACAGAGACACTGGAAACACCATATATTTT	CASGQKHNNRDTGNTIYF
-	-	TRBV27	TRBJ1-6	TGTGCCAGCAGTTTTAACCTAGGGACACATAACTATAATTCACCCCTCCACTTT	CASSFNLGTHNYNSPLHF
-	-	TRBV20-1	TRBJ1-5	TGCAGTGCTAGTCACGGTGGAAATCAGCCCCAGCATTTT	CSASHGGNQPQHF
-	-	TRBV6-5	TRBJ2-3	TGTGCCAGCAGTTACGGACTGAACACAGATACGCAGTATTTT	CASSYGLNTDTQYF
-	-	TRBV19	TRBJ1-5	TGTGCCAGTAGTGCTACCCCCCAGGGAAGCAATCAGCCCCAGCATTTT	CASSATPQGSNQPQHF
-	-	TRBV6-5	TRBJ1-1	TGTGCCAGCAGTTACGGACAAATGAACACTGAAGCTTTCTTT	CASSYGQMNTEAFF
-	-	TRBV7-3	TRBJ2-7	TGTGCCAGCAGCCCAACGGGGAGACTCTACGAGCAGTACTTC	CASSPTGRLYEQYF
-	TRBD2	TRBV6-5	TRBJ2-3	TGTGCCGGAGGCCCCCTGGGGGGGTACCCAGATACGCAGTATTTT	CAGGPLGGYPDTQYF
-	-	TRBV4-2	TRBJ1-2	TGTGCCAGCAGCCAAGACCACGTAGGGGCGTTGTATGGCTACACCTTC	CASSQDHVGALYGYTF
-	-	TRBV7-2	TRBJ2-7	TGTGCCAGCAGCAGAGTCATCGAGCAGTACTTC	CASSRVIEQYF
-	TRBD1	TRBV20-1	TRBJ1-1	TGCAGTGCTAGTCGACGGTACAGGGGGCGCGTTGTTCCTGCTGAAGCTTTCTTT	CSASRRYRGRVVPAEAFF
-	-	TRBV7-2	TRBJ1-5	TGTGCCAGCAGCCTAAGTGGGGGGAGCAATCAGCCCCAGCATTTT	CASSLSGGSNQPQHF
few	TRBD2	TRBV5-1	TRBJ2-1	TGCGCCAGCTGGACTAGCGGGGGCCGGGTGGATAATGAGCAGTTCTTC	CASWTSGGRVDNEQFF
-	-	TRBV5-5	TRBJ1-4	TGTGCCAGCAGCTTGGGGGGCCAAAATGAAAAACTGTTTTTT	CASSLGGQNEKLFF
-	-	TRBV12-3/TRBV12-4	TRBJ2-2	TGTGCCAGCAGCCGGATTAGCGGGGAGCTGTTTTTT	CASSRISGELFF
-	-	TRBV19	TRBJ1-3	TGTGCCAGTAGGACCGGGACGTACTCTGGAAACACCATATATTTT	CASRTGTYSGNTIYF
-	-	TRBV18	TRBJ2-2	TGTGCCAGCTCACTCACGGTCTCGAACACCGGGGAGCTGTTTTTT	CASSLTVSNTGELFF
once	-	TRBV4-3	TRBJ2-1	TGCGCCAGCAGCCAAGAAGGACGAGGCGATGAGCAGTTCTTC	CASSQEGRGDEQFF
-	-	TRBV11-2	TRBJ1-2	TGTGCCAGCAGCGACCGGGGCGGCGGCTACACCTTC	CASSDRGGGYTF
-	-	TRBV10-3	TRBJ1-6	TGTGCCATCAGTGAGTCGACTGGGGGAGGGGATTCACCCCTCCACTTT	CAISESTGGGDSPLHF
-	-	TRBV30	TRBJ1-5	TGTGCCTGGAACCCACCCAGGACGGCCACCTATTGCAATCAGCCCCAGCATTTT	CAWNPPRTATYCNQPQHF
-	-	TRBV10-2	TRBJ2-3	TGCGCCAGCAGTGTGGCTAGCGCGGCAGATACGCAGTATTTT	CASSVASAADTQYF
-	-	TRBV2	TRBJ1-5	TGTGCCAGCAGATTGGTTCGGGGGGCTCAGCCCCAGCATTTT	CASRLVRGAQPQHF
-	TRBD1	TRBV4-1	TRBJ1-1	TGCGCCAGCAGCCAAGGCCCGGGACAGGGTGGAGGTACTGAAGCTTTCTTT	CASSQGPGQGGGTEAFF
-	-	TRBV4-3	TRBJ1-5	TGCGCCAGCAGCCAATCGTTTACCAGCAATCAGCCCCAGCATTTT	CASSQSFTSNQPQHF
-	-	TRBV27	TRBJ1-3	TGTGCCAGCAGTTTATCATACAGGACTAAAAGTAACACCATATATTTT	CASSLSYRTKSNTIYF